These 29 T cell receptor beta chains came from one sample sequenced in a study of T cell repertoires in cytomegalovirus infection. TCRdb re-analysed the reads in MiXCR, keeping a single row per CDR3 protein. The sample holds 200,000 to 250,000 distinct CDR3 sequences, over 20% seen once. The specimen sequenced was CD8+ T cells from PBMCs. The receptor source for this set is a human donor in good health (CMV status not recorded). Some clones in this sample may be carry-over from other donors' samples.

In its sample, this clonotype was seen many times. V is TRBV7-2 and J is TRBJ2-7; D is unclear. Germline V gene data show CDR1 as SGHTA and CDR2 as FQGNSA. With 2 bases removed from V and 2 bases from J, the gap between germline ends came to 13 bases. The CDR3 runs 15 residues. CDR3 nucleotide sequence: TGTGCCAGCAGCTTAACACAATCAGCCACCTACGAGCAGTACTTC. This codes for CASSLTQSATYEQYF.

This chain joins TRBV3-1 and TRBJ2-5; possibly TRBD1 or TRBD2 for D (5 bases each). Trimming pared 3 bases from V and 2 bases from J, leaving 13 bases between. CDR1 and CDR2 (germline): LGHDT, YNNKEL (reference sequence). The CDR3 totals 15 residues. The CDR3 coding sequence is TGTGCCAGCAGCCAGGGGACGGACTTTCAAGAGACCCAGTACTTC. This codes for CASSQGTDFQETQYF.

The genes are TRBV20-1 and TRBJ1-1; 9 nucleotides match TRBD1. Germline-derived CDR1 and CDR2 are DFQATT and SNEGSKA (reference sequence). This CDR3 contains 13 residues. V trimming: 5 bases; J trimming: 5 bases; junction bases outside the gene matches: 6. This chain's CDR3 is CSASETGGTEAFF. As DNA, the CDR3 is TGCAGTGCTTCCGAGACAGGGGGAACTGAAGCTTTCTTT.

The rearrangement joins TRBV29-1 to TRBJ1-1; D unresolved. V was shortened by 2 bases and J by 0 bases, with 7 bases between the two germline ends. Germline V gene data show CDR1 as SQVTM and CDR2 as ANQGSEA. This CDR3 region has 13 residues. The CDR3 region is CSVENHMNTEAFF. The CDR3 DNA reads TGCAGCGTTGAAAACCACATGAACACTGAAGCTTTCTTT.

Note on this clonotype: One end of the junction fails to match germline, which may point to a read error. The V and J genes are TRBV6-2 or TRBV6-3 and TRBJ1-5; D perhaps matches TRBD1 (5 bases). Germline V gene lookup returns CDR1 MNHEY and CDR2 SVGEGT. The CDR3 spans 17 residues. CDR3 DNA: TGTGCCAACAGTTCCACCGGGGGAGGGTTAAGCAATCAGCCCCAGCATTTT. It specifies CANSSTGGGLSNQPQHF.

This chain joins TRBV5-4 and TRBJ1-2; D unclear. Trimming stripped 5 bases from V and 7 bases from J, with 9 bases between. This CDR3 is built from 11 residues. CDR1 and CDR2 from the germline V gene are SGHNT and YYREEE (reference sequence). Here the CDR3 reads CASRSGFGYTF. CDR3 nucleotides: TGTGCCAGCAGATCTGGCTTTGGCTACACCTTC.

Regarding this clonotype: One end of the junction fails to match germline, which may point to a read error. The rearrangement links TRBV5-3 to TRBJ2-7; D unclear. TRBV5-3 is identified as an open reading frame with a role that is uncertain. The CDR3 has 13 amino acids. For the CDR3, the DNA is TGTGCCAGCAGCTTTGGGTCTACCTACGAGCAGTACTTC. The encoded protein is CASSFGSTYEQYF.

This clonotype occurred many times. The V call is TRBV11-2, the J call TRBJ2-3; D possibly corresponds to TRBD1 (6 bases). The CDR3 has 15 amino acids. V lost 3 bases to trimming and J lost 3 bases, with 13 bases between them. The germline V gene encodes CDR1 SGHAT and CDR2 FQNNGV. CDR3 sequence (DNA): TGTGCCAGCAGCTTCACAGGGATGGGGACAGATACGCAGTATTTT. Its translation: CASSFTGMGTDTQYF.

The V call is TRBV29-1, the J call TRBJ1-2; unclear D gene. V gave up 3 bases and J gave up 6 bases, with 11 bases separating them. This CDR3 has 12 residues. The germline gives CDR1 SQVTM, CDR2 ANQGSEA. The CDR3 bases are TGCAGCGTTGACTGGCAGAAAAATGGCTACACCTTC. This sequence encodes CSVDWQKNGYTF.

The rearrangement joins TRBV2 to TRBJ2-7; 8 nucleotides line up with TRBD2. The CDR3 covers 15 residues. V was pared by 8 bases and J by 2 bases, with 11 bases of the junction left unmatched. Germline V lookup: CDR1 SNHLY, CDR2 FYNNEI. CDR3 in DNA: TGTGCCAGCGCCACCGGCGGGGGGTTAACCTACGAGCAGTACTTC. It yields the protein CASATGGGLTYEQYF. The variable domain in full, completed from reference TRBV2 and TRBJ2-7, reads EPEVTQTPSHQVTQMGQEVILRCVPISNHLYFYWYRQILGQKVEFLVSFYNNEISEKSEIFDDQFSVERPDGSNFTLKIRSTKLEDSAMYFCASATGGGLTYEQYFGPGTRLTVT.

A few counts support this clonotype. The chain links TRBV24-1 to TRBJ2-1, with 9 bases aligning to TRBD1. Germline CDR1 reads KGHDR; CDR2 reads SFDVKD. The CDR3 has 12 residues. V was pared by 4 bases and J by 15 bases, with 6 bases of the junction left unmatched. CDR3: CATSERTGDWFF. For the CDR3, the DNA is TGTGCCACCAGTGAACGGACAGGGGACTGGTTCTTC.

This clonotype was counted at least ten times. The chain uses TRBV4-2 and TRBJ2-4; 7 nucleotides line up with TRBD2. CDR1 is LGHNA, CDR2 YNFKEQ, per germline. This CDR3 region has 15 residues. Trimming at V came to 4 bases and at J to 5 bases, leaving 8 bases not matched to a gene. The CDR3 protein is CASSLTRLAENIQYF. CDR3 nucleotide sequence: TGTGCCAGCAGCCTAACGCGGCTAGCGGAAAACATTCAGTACTTC.

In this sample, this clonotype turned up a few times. The DNA for the CDR3 is TGCAGTGCTAGTTCCGAATGGGGGGAATACTACGAGCAGTACTTC. It specifies CSASSEWGEYYEQYF. The chain employs TRBV20-1 and TRBJ2-7; TRBD2 is a possible D gene (6 bases). Germline lookup yields CDR1 DFQATT and CDR2 SNEGSKA (reference sequence). This CDR3 has 15 residues. V was pared by 3 bases and J by 3 bases, with 18 bases between.

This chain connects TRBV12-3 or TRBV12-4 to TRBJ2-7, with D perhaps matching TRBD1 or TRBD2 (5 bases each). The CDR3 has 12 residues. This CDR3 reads CATGPTSYEQYF. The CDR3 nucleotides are TGTGCAACGGGACCAACATCCTACGAGCAGTACTTC.

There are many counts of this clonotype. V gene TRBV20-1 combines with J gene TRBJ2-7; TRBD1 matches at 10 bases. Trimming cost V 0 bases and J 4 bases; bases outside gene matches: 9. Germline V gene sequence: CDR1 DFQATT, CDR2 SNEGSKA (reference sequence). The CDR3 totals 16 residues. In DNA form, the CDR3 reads TGCAGTGCTAGAGATGGCTCGGGACAGGGGTGGTACGAGCAGTACTTC. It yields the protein CSARDGSGQGWYEQYF.

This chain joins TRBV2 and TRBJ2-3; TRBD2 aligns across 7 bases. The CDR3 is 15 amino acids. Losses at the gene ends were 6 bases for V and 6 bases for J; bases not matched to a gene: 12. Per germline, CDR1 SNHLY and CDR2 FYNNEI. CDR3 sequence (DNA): TGTGCCAGCAGCGACCGGGACTACCGACGTGATACGCAGTATTTT. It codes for CASSDRDYRRDTQYF.

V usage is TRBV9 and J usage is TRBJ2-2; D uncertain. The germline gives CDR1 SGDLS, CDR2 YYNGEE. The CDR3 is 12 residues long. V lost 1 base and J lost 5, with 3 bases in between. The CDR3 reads CASSVSTGELFF. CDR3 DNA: TGTGCCAGCAGCGTATCTACCGGGGAGCTGTTTTTT. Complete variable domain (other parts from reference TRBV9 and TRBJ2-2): DSGVTQTPKHLITATGQRVTLRCSPRSGDLSVYWYQQSLDQGLQFLIQYYNGEERAKGNILERFSAQQFPDLHSELNLSSLELGDSALYFCASSVSTGELFFGEGSRLTVL.

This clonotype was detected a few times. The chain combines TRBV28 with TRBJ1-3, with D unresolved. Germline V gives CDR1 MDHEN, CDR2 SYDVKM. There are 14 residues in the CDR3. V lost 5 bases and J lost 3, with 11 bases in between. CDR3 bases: TGTGCCAGCAGTCCCTCGGGGTTTGGAAACACCATATATTTT. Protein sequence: CASSPSGFGNTIYF. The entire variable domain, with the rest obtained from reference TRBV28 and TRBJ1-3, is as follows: DVKVTQSSRYLVKRTGEKVFLECVQDMDHENMFWYRQDPGLGLRLIYFSYDVKMKEKGDIPEGYSVSREKKERFSLILESASTNQTSMYLCASSPSGFGNTIYFGEGSWLTVV.

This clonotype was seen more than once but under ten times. The CDR3 coding sequence is TGCAGTGCAATGAGACAGGAGACTAACTATGGCTACACCTTC. This gives the protein CSAMRQETNYGYTF. The chain uses TRBV20-1 and TRBJ1-2; TRBD1 is a possible D gene (6 bases). This CDR3 has 14 amino acids. Germline values: CDR1 DFQATT, CDR2 SNEGSKA (reference sequence). Deletions cut 6 bases from V and 0 bases from J, with 14 bases between.

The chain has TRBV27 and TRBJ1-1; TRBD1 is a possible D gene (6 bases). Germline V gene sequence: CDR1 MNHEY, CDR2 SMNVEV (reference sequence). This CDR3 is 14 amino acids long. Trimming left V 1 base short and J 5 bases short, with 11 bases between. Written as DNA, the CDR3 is TGTGCCAGCAGTTTATTGACCGGACAGACTGAAGCTTTCTTT. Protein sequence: CASSLLTGQTEAFF.

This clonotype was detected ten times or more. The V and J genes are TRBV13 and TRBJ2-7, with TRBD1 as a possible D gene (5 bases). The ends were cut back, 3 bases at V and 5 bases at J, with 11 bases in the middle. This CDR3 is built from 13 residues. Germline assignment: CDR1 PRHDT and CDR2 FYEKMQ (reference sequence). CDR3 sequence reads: CASSLWQGDEQYF. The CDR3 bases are TGTGCCAGCAGCTTGTGGCAGGGCGACGAGCAGTACTTC.

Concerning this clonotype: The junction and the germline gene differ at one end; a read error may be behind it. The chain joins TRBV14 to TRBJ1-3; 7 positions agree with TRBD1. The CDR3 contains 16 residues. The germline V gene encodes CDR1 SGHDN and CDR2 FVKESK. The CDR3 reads CVSSRDRLYSGNTIYF. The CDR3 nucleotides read TGTGTCAGCAGCCGGGACAGACTATACTCTGGAAACACCATATATTTT.

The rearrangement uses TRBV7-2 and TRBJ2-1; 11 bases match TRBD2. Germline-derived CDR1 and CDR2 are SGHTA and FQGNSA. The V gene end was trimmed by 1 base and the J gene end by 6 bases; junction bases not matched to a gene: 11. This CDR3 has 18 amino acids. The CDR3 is CASSLVLAGGPGFNEQFF. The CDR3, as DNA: TGTGCCAGCAGCTTAGTCCTAGCGGGGGGCCCAGGGTTCAATGAGCAGTTCTTC.

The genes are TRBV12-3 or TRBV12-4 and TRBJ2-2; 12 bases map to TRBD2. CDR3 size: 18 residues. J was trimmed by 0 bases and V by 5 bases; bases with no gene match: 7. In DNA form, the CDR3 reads TGTGCCAGCAGTCCGCCTAGCGGGGGGGCCCCGAACACCGGGGAGCTGTTTTTT. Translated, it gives CASSPPSGGAPNTGELFF.

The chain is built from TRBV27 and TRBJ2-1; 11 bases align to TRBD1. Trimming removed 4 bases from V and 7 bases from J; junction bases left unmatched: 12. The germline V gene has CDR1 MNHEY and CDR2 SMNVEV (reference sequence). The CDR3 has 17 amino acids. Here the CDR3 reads CASSSPPWTGGLNEQFF. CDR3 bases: TGTGCCAGCAGTTCCCCCCCTTGGACAGGGGGCTTAAATGAGCAGTTCTTC.

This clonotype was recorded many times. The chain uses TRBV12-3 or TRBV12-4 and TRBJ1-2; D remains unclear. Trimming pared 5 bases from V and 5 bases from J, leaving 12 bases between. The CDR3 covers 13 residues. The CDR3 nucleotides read TGTGCCAGCAGTCCCGCTCGTCTATATGGCTACACCTTC. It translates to CASSPARLYGYTF.

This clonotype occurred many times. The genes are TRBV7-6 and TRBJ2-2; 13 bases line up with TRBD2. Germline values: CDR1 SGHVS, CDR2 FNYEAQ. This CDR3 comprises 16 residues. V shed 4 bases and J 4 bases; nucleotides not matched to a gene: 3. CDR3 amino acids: CASSSTSGGATGELFF. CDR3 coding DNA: TGTGCCAGCAGCTCTACTAGCGGGGGGGCCACCGGGGAGCTGTTTTTT.

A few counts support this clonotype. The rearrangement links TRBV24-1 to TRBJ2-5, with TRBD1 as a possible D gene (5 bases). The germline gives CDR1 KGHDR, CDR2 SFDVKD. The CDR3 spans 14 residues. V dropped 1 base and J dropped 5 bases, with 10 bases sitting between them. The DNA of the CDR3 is TGTGCCACCAGTGATTTTGCAGGGCGGGAGACCCAGTACTTC. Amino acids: CATSDFAGRETQYF.

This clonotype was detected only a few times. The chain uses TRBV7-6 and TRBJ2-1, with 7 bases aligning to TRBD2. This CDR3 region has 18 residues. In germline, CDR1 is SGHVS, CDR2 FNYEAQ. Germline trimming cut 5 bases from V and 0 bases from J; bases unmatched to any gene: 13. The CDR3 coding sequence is TGTGCCAGCAGCCCACCTATGAGCGGGGAGAGCTCCTACAATGAGCAGTTCTTC. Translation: CASSPPMSGESSYNEQFF.